These 23 T cell receptor beta chains were all obtained from the same sample, sequenced in a study of T cells after yellow fever vaccination. TCRdb called the 5' RACE reads again in MiXCR, with one record for every CDR3 protein. In the table there are more than 75,000 distinct CDR3 sequences, over 8% of which are singletons. The input for sequencing was CD8+ T cells not binding an NS4B(214-222) dextramer, sorted from PBMCs, taken roughly 14 days after the first yellow fever vaccination. These receptors came from a man aged 18 to 35 who received the YFV17D yellow fever vaccine.

This clonotype was recorded many times. The chain carries TRBV27 and TRBJ2-7; 9 nucleotides agree with TRBD2. The CDR3 runs to 14 residues. Unmatched junction bases numbered 11, after V lost 8 bases and J lost 6 bases. Per germline, CDR1 MNHEY and CDR2 SMNVEV (reference sequence). This chain's CDR3 is CASAPAGGLSEQYV. CDR3 coding DNA: TGTGCCAGCGCCCCAGCGGGGGGTTTGTCCGAGCAGTACGTC.

V gene TRBV7-3 combines with J gene TRBJ2-3; 8 bases match TRBD1. This CDR3 has 12 residues. Germline CDR1 SGHTA, CDR2 FQGTGA. V trimming: 7 bases; J trimming: 6 bases; junction bases outside the gene matches: 3. The CDR3: CASNRGSDTQYF. The CDR3 DNA is TGTGCCAGCAACAGGGGGTCTGATACGCAGTATTTT.

The V and J genes are TRBV6-1 and TRBJ2-7, with TRBD1 matching 7 bases. V shed 7 bases and J 2 bases; nucleotides not matched to a gene: 5. This CDR3 has 13 amino acids. Looked up from germline, CDR1 is MNHNS and CDR2 is SASEGT. The CDR3 loop reads CASTGTDTYEQYF. In nucleotides, the CDR3 is TGTGCCAGCACCGGGACAGATACCTACGAGCAGTACTTC.

This clonotype has just a few counts. The rearrangement links TRBV23-1 to TRBJ2-7; no clear D gene. TRBV23-1 is an open reading frame whose function is uncertain. With 11 bases removed from V and 2 bases from J, the gap between germline ends came to 16 bases. This CDR3 is built from 13 residues. The CDR3 reads CAFKHRRAYEQYV. CDR3 nucleotide sequence: TGCGCCTTCAAACACCGGCGCGCCTACGAGCAGTACGTC.

The sample holds many counts of this clonotype. The genes are TRBV24-1 and TRBJ2-2; maybe TRBD1 (6 bases). From germline, CDR1 is KGHDR and CDR2 SFDVKD. This CDR3 contains 13 residues. The ends were cut back, 9 bases at V and 0 bases at J, with 7 bases in the middle. This chain's CDR3 is CATGTTNTGELFF. DNA of the CDR3: TGTGCCACCGGGACAACGAACACCGGGGAGCTGTTTTTT.

This clonotype was detected only a few times. The V and J genes are TRBV5-4 and TRBJ2-3; 7 bases are a match to TRBD2. The ends lost 5 bases at V and 4 bases at J; junction bases unmatched: 4. The length of the CDR3 is 13 residues. CDR1 and CDR2 (germline): SGHNT, YYREEE (reference sequence). The CDR3: CASSVGGSDTQYF. DNA for the CDR3: TGTGCCAGCAGTGTGGGGGGGTCAGATACGCAGTATTTT.

This clonotype was observed many times. V and J are TRBV7-2 and TRBJ2-1; D unresolved. Germline V gene sequence: CDR1 SGHTA, CDR2 FQGNSA. This CDR3 spans 12 amino acids. Deletions cut 5 bases from V and 6 bases from J, with 8 bases between. The CDR3 DNA reads as TGTGCCAGCAGCCTAATTTCCAATGAGCAGTTCTTC. This encodes CASSLISNEQFF.

Points on this clonotype: Just one base apart from a much larger clone, this may be a read error. CDR3 loop: CASSQEGRGFISYEKYF. The CDR3 nucleotides read TGTGCCAGCAGCCAAGAGGGTCGGGGGTTCATCTCCTACGAGAAGTACTTC. The V call is TRBV3-1, the J call TRBJ2-7, with a possible D match to TRBD2 (6 bases). There are 17 residues in the CDR3. Germline V CDR1 and CDR2: LGHDT, YNNKEL (reference sequence).

This clonotype has just a few counts. J is TRBJ2-7 and V is TRBV6-5, with D maybe TRBD2 (5 bases). Germline V gene lookup returns CDR1 MNHEY and CDR2 SVGAGI. Trimming took 2 bases from V and 3 from J, leaving 17 bases between them. This CDR3 is built from 16 residues. CDR3 DNA sequence: TGTGCCAGCAGTTACGATCCGGGAACCCTCCTCTACGAGCAGTACTTC. Its protein is CASSYDPGTLLYEQYF.

The genes are TRBV20-1 and TRBJ2-5; TRBD2 agrees at 11 bases. Per germline, CDR1 DFQATT and CDR2 SNEGSKA (reference sequence). The ends lost 5 bases at V and 5 bases at J; junction bases unmatched: 7. CDR3 length equals 14 residues. The CDR3 spells CSAGPTSGVETQYF. CDR3 in DNA: TGCAGTGCTGGGCCGACTAGCGGGGTGGAGACCCAGTACTTC.

The V and J genes are TRBV6-2 or TRBV6-3 and TRBJ2-7, with 9 bases fitting TRBD1. Per germline, CDR1 MNHEY and CDR2 SVGEGT. CDR3 length: 14 residues. The trim removed 6 bases at V and 5 bases at J, leaving 8 bases unmatched. The CDR3 loop is CASRSGTGLHEQYF. CDR3 nucleotides: TGTGCCAGCAGGTCCGGGACAGGGTTACACGAGCAGTACTTC.

This clonotype was seen at least ten times. The chain couples TRBV7-6 to TRBJ2-1, with a possible D match to TRBD1 (6 bases). Germline assignment: CDR1 SGHVS and CDR2 FNYEAQ. Trimming stripped 5 bases from V and 6 bases from J, with 11 bases between. The CDR3 covers 13 residues. The CDR3 DNA reads TGTGCCAGCAGCCACAGGGTGGGCAATGAGCAGTTCTTC. Translated: CASSHRVGNEQFF.

This clonotype was found a few times. The chain has TRBV5-1 and TRBJ2-7; 7 positions agree with TRBD2. This CDR3 spans 15 amino acids. Germline CDR1 is SGHRS and CDR2 is YFSETQ. J gave up 5 bases and V 1 base, and 9 bases lay outside the gene matches. The chain's CDR3 is CASSLLGGSSHEQYF. CDR3 nucleotide sequence: TGCGCCAGCAGCTTGCTCGGGGGGTCTTCCCACGAGCAGTACTTC. Complete variable domain (other parts from reference TRBV5-1 and TRBJ2-7): KAGVTQTPRYLIKTRGQQVTLSCSPISGHRSVSWYQQTPGQGLQFLFEYFSETQRNKGNFPGRFSGRQFSNSRSEMNVSTLELGDSALYLCASSLLGGSSHEQYFGPGTRLTVT.

This chain uses TRBV27 with TRBJ2-3, with D hard to call. There are 13 residues in the CDR3. Germline V gene data show CDR1 as MNHEY and CDR2 as SMNVEV (reference sequence). V was clipped by 4 bases and J by 3 bases, with 8 bases between them. The CDR3 DNA sequence: TGTGCCAGCAGTTGGGGTGGTACAGATACGCAGTATTTT. It specifies CASSWGGTDTQYF.

Only a few counts were recorded for this clonotype. The rearrangement uses TRBV12-3 or TRBV12-4 and TRBJ2-1; possibly TRBD2 for D (5 bases). Trimming shortened V by 11 bases and J by 3 bases, and 14 bases separated the two germline ends. This CDR3 has 13 amino acids. The CDR3 coding sequence is TGTGCCGTGGAGGACGGGATCTACAATGAGCAGTTCTTC. The encoded protein is CAVEDGIYNEQFF.

This clonotype has more than one count but fewer than ten. As DNA, the CDR3 is TGCAGCGTTGAACTACAGGACTCTGGGGCCAACGTCCTGACTTTC. Its protein product is CSVELQDSGANVLTF. The chain recombines TRBV29-1 with TRBJ2-6; a weak D match, TRBD1 (5 bases). Looked up from germline, CDR1 is SQVTM and CDR2 is ANQGSEA. The CDR3 covers 15 residues. V shed 2 bases and J shed 0 bases, with 8 bases lying between them.

Only a few counts were recorded for this clonotype. V and J are TRBV5-5 and TRBJ1-6; D remains unclear. V was pared by 0 bases and J by 10 bases, with 5 bases between. This CDR3 region has 12 residues. CDR1 and CDR2 from the germline V gene are SGHKS and YYEKEE (reference sequence). The CDR3 sequence is CASSLGRSPLHF. As DNA, the CDR3 is TGTGCCAGCAGCTTGGGAAGGTCACCCCTCCACTTT.

This clonotype was detected only a few times. The chain recombines TRBV7-6 with TRBJ2-7; D not certain. CDR3 length: 11 amino acids. V was pared by 5 bases and J by 7 bases, with 9 bases between. Germline V CDR1 and CDR2: SGHVS, FNYEAQ. As DNA, the CDR3 is TGTGCCAGCAGCATGCTTGGGGAGCAGTACTTC. Encoded protein: CASSMLGEQYF.

This clonotype showed up just a few times. The rearrangement joins TRBV7-9 to TRBJ2-5; no clear D. Trimming took 2 bases from V and 8 from J, leaving 9 bases between them. This CDR3 has 12 amino acids. Germline CDR1 is SEHNR and CDR2 is FQNEAQ (reference sequence). The CDR3 sequence is CASSLTVQTQYF. CDR3 DNA: TGTGCCAGCAGCTTAACAGTCCAAACCCAGTACTTC.

The CDR3: CASSWDSNNEQFF. The CDR3 DNA is TGTGCCAGCAGCTGGGACAGCAACAATGAGCAGTTCTTC. V is TRBV6-2 or TRBV6-3 and J is TRBJ2-1, with 7 bases identical to TRBD1. J gave up 5 bases and V 6 bases, and 4 bases lay outside the gene matches. Germline lookup yields CDR1 MNHEY and CDR2 SVGEGT. CDR3 size: 13 residues.

A few counts support this clonotype. The J gene is TRBJ2-7, the V gene TRBV11-1; 9 bases line up with TRBD2. Losses at the gene ends were 1 base for V and 4 bases for J; bases not matched to a gene: 14. The CDR3 sequence is 18 residues long. CDR1 and CDR2 from the germline V gene are SGHAT and FQDESV (reference sequence). The CDR3: CASSLVRATAGGLYEQYF. The CDR3 nucleotides are TGTGCCAGCAGCTTAGTCCGGGCAACCGCGGGGGGGCTGTACGAGCAGTACTTC.

The rearrangement uses TRBV7-9 and TRBJ2-7; unclear D gene. Between the trimmed V and J ends, which lost 5 bases and 0 bases, there was a span of 11 bases. The germline V gene encodes CDR1 SEHNR and CDR2 FQNEAQ (reference sequence). This CDR3 comprises 14 residues. The CDR3 nucleotides are TGTGCCAGCAGCCGCATTCTGAGCTCCTACGAGCAGTACTTC. The encoded protein is CASSRILSSYEQYF.

In its sample, this clonotype was seen a few times. V and J are TRBV6-2 or TRBV6-3 and TRBJ2-1; 13 bases line up with TRBD2. Germline CDR1 reads MNHEY; CDR2 reads SVGEGT. V gave up 4 bases and J gave up 3 bases; unmatched junction bases: 3. This CDR3 comprises 16 residues. The CDR3 is CASSFGTSGVYNEQFF. CDR3 sequence (DNA): TGTGCCAGCAGTTTCGGGACTAGCGGGGTCTACAATGAGCAGTTCTTC.